These 2 T cell receptor beta chains originate from one sample sequenced in a study of cytomegalovirus exposure and HLA in healthy donors. The PCR had 60 Vbeta and 13 Jbeta primers. Using immunoSEQ multiplex PCR, the repertoire was profiled, and TCRdb retains in-frame clones only, with some absent. The sample records 77,000 or so clones, roughly 76% being singletons. Source material: PBMCs. The receptors were gathered from a woman in her forties in good health and CMV-seronegative.

The chain combines TRBV4-1 with TRBJ1-2, with D perhaps TRBD1 (6 bases). CDR3 length: 15 amino acids. V was shortened by 0 bases and J by 8 bases, with 16 bases between the two germline ends. Germline CDR1 reads MGHRA; CDR2 reads YSYEKL. CDR3 loop: CASSQDPTGRQGYTF. DNA for the CDR3: TGCGCCAGCAGCCAAGACCCCACAGGGCGTCAGGGCTACACCTTC.

The table lists this clone with a few counts. The chain joins TRBV9 to TRBJ2-1; D may be TRBD1 (6 bases). The CDR3 length is 13 residues. V was trimmed by 4 bases and J by 6 bases, leaving 11 bases between them. Germline V gene sequence: CDR1 SGDLS, CDR2 YYNGEE. The CDR3 DNA reads as TGTGCCAGCAGCCCCTACAGGGCCAATGAGCAGTTCTTC. Its translation: CASSPYRANEQFF.